This T cell receptor delta chain was found in a study of Vδ1+ human thymocytes. Study-wide results and caveats: In the thymus, TRG and TRD repertoires looked highly polyclonal with Gaussian CDR3 lengths. Despite high sort purity, around 19% of thymic T cell receptor delta sequences were Vdelta2.

This clone came up a few times. Its target is unknown. RNA was extracted from the cells and then reverse transcribed. The CDR3 regions were amplified by multiplex PCR from V-gene primers to a constant-region primer. TCRdb reapplied CATT to the multiplex PCR reads. Here the sample spans around 26,000 delta-chain clones, approximately 32% being singletons. V lost 0 bases to trimming and J lost 4 bases; unmatched junction nucleotides: 8. The CDR3 spans 17 residues. Germline CDR1 is TSWWSYY and CDR2 is QGS. V usage is TRDV1 and J usage is TRDJ1; TRDD3 aligns across 10 bases. This receptor was obtained from a boy under three years old who had congenital heart surgery. Sequencing used Vdelta1+ gamma-delta thymocytes from the thymus. Specified subset: FACS-sorted CD3+ TCRalphabeta- TCRVdelta1+ TCRVdelta2- thymocytes. CDR3 bases: TGTGCTCTTGGGGAACTCTCGGGGGATACGAGGGGCGATAAACTCATCTTT. Residues: CALGELSGDTRGDKLIF.